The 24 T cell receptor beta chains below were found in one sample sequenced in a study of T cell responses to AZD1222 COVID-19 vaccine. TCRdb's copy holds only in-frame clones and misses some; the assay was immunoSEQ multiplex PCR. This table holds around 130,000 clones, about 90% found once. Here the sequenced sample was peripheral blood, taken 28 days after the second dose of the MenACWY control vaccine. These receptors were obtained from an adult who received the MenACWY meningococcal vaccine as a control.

The CDR3 is CATSSGGAGNTEAFF. The CDR3 nucleotides read TGTGCCACCAGCAGTGGCGGGGCGGGAAACACTGAAGCTTTCTTT. The V call is TRBV15, the J call TRBJ1-1, with D perhaps matching TRBD1 (5 bases). V was trimmed by 3 bases and J by 2 bases, leaving 13 bases between them. CDR1 and CDR2 from the germline V gene are LNHNV and YYDKDF (reference sequence). The CDR3 is 15 residues long. Combining the CDR3 with reference TRBV15 and TRBJ1-1 gives the whole variable domain DAMVIQNPRYQVTQFGKPVTLSCSQTLNHNVMYWYQQKSSQAPKLLFHYYDKDFNNEADTPDNFQSRRPNTSFCFLDIRSPGLGDTAMYLCATSSGGAGNTEAFFGQGTRLTVV.

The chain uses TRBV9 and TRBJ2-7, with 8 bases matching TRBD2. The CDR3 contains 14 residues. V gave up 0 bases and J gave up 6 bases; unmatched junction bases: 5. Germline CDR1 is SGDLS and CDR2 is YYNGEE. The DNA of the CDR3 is TGTGCCAGCAGCGTAGGGACGGGGGGGCGCGAGCAGTACTTC. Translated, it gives CASSVGTGGREQYF.

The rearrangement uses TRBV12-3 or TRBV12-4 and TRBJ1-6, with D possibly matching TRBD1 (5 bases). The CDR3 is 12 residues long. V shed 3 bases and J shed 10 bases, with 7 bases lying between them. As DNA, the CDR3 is TGTGCCAGCAGTTTCTCAGGGTCACCCCTCCACTTT. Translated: CASSFSGSPLHF.

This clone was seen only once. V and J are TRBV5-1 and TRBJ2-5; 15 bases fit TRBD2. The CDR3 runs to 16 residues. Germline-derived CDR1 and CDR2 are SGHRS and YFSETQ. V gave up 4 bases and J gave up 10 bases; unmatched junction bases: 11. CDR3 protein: CASSQRTSGGASGQYF. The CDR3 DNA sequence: TGCGCCAGCAGCCAACGGACTAGCGGGGGGGCTTCGGGCCAGTACTTC.

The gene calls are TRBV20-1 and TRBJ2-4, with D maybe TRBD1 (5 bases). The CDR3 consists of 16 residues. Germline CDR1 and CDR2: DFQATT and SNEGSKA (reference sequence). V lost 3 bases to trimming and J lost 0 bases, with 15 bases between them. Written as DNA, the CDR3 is TGCAGTGCTAGTCCGGTAGGGGAACGAGCCAAAAACATTCAGTACTTC. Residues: CSASPVGERAKNIQYF.

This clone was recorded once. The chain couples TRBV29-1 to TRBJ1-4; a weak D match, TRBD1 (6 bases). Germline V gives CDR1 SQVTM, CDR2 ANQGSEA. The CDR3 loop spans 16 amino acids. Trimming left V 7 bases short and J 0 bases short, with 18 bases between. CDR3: CSGWGPRTATNEKLFF. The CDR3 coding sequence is TGCAGCGGGTGGGGCCCACGGACAGCAACTAATGAAAAACTGTTTTTT.

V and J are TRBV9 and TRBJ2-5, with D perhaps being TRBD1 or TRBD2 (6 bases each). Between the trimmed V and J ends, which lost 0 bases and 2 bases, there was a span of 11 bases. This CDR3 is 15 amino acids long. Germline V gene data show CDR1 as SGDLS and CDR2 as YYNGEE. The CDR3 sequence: CASSVGAGQQETQYF. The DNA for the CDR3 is TGTGCCAGCAGCGTAGGGGCGGGACAACAAGAGACCCAGTACTTC.

This CDR3 is CASSWTSASYNEQFF. Written as DNA, the CDR3 is TGTGCCAGCAGCTGGACTAGCGCCTCATACAATGAGCAGTTCTTC. The chain joins TRBV28 to TRBJ2-1; 9 bases agree with TRBD2. Germline-derived CDR1 and CDR2 are MDHEN and SYDVKM. This CDR3 is 15 amino acids long. V lost 6 bases and J lost 4; bases outside the gene matches: 7.

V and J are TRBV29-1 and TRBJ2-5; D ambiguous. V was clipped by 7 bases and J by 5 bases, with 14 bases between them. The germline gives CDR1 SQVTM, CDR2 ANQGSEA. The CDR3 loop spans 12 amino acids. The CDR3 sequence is CSAYAQGETQYF. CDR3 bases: TGCAGCGCGTATGCACAAGGGGAGACCCAGTACTTC.

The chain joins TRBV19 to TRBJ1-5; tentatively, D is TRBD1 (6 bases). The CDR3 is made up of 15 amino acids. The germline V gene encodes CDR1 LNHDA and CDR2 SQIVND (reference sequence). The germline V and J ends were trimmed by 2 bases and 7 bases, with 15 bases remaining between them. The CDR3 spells CASSISRDTKQPQHF. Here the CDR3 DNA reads TGTGCCAGTAGTATAAGCCGGGACACCAAGCAGCCCCAGCATTTT.

CDR3: CASSLLTPTGELFF. The CDR3 DNA reads as TGTGCCAGCAGCTTGTTGACGCCTACCGGGGAGCTGTTTTTT. The genes are TRBV5-6 and TRBJ2-2, with D unclear. V was cut by 1 base and J by 5 bases, with 9 bases left in between. CDR1 and CDR2 from the germline V gene are SGHDT and YYEEEE. The CDR3 runs to 14 residues.

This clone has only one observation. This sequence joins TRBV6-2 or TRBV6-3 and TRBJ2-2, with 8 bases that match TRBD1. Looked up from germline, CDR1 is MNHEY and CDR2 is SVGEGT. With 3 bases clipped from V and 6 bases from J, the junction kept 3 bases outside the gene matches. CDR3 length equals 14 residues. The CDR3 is CASSYQGAPGELFF. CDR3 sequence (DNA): TGTGCCAGCAGTTATCAGGGGGCGCCCGGGGAGCTGTTTTTT.

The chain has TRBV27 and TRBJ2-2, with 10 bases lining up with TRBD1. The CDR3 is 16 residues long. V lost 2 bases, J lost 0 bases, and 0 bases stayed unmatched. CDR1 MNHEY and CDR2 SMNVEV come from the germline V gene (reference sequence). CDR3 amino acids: CASSLGQGANTGELFF. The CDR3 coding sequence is TGTGCCAGCAGTTTAGGACAGGGGGCGAACACCGGGGAGCTGTTTTTT.

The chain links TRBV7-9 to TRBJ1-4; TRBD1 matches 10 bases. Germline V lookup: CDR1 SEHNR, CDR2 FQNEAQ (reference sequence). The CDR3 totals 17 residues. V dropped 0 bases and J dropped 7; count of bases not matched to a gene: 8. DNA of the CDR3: TGTGCCAGCAGCTTAGCAGGAGCCGGGACAGGGGCTGAAAAACTGTTTTTT. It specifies CASSLAGAGTGAEKLFF. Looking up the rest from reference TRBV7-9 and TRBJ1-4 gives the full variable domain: DTGVSQNPRHKITKRGQNVTFRCDPISEHNRLYWYRQTLGQGPEFLTYFQNEAQLEKSRLLSDRFSAERPKGSFSTLEIQRTEQGDSAMYLCASSLAGAGTGAEKLFFGSGTQLSVL.

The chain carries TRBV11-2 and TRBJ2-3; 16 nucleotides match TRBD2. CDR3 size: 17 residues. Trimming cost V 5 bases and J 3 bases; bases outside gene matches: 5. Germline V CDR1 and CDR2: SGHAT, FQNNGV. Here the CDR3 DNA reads TGTGCCAGCAGCCCTCCGGGACTAGCGGGAGGGACAGATACGCAGTATTTT. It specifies CASSPPGLAGGTDTQYF.

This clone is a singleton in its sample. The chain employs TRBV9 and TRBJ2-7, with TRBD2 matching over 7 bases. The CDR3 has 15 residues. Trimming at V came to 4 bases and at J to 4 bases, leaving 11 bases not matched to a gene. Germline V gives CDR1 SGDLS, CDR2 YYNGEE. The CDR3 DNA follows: TGTGCCAGCAGCCGGTTGTCTAGCGGTATGTACGAGCAGTACTTC. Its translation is CASSRLSSGMYEQYF.

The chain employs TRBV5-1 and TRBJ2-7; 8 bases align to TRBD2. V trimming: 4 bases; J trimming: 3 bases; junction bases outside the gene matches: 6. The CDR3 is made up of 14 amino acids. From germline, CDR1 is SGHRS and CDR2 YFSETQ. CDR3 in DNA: TGCGCCAGCAGCCCGGGGGGGACCGACTACGAGCAGTACTTC. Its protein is CASSPGGTDYEQYF.

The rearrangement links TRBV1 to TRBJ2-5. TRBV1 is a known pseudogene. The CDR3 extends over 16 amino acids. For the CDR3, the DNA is TGCACCAGCAGCCCAGGGGGGGGCTTTTATCAAGAGACCCAGTACTTC. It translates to CTSSPGGGFYQETQYF.

CDR3 sequence (DNA): TGTGCCAGCAGCCTCGACAGGGTGTCAGATACGCAGTATTTT. Residues: CASSLDRVSDTQYF. The chain carries TRBV7-2 and TRBJ2-3, with TRBD1 matching 7 bases. Germline CDR1 SGHTA, CDR2 FQGNSA. The CDR3 totals 14 residues. The J segment lost 4 bases and the V segment lost 5 bases, leaving 6 bases of the junction unmatched. Looking up the rest from reference TRBV7-2 and TRBJ2-3 gives the full variable domain: GAGVSQSPSNKVTEKGKDVELRCDPISGHTALYWYRQSLGQGLEFLIYFQGNSAPDKSGLPSDRFSAERTGGSVSTLTIQRTQQEDSAVYLCASSLDRVSDTQYFGPGTRLTVL.

The CDR3 is CASSETGWSEKLFF. CDR3 coding DNA: TGTGCCAGCAGCGAGACAGGATGGAGTGAAAAACTGTTTTTT. The chain uses TRBV9 and TRBJ1-4, with D perhaps TRBD1 (6 bases). The CDR3 extends over 14 amino acids. Trimming removed 3 bases at V and 7 bases at J, with 13 bases between. Germline CDR1 reads SGDLS; CDR2 reads YYNGEE.

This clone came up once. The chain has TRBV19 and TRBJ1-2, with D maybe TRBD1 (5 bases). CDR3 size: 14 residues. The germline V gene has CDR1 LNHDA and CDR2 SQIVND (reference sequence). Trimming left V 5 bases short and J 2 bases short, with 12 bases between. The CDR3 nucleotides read TGTGCCAGTAGTTCCGAGGGGTCGAACTATGGCTACACCTTC. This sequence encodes CASSSEGSNYGYTF. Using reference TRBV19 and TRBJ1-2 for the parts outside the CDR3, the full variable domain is DGGITQSPKYLFRKEGQNVTLSCEQNLNHDAMYWYRQDPGQGLRLIYYSQIVNDFQKGDIAEGYSVSREKKESFPLTVTSAQKNPTAFYLCASSSEGSNYGYTFGSGTRLTVV.

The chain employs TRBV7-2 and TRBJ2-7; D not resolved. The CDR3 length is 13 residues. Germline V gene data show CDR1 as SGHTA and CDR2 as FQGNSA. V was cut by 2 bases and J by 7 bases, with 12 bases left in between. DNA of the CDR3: TGTGCCAGCAGCTTACCCTGGTCGGATGAGCAGTACTTC. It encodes CASSLPWSDEQYF.

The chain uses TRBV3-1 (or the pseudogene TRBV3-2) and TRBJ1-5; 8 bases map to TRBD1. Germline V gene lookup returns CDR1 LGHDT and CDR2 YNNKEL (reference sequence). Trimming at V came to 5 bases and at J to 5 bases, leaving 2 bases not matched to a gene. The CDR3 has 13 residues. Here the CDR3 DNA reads TGTGCCAGCAGCGGGACAGGTCATCAGCCCCAGCATTTT. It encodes CASSGTGHQPQHF.

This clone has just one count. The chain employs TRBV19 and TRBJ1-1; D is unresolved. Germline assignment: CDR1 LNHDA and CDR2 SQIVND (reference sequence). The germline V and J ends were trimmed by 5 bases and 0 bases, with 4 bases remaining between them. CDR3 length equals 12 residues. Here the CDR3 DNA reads TGTGCCAGTAGTTATATGAACACTGAAGCTTTCTTT. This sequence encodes CASSYMNTEAFF.